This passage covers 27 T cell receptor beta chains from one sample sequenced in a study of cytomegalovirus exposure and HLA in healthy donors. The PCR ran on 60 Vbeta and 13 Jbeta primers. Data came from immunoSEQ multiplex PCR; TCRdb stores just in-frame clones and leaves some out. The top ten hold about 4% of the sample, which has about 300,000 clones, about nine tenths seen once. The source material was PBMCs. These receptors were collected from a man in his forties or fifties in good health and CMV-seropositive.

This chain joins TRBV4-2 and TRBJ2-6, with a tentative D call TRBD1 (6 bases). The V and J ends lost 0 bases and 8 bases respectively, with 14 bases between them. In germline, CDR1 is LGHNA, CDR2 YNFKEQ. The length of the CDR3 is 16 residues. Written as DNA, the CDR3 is TGTGCCAGCAGCCAAGACAGGGGCCAAGGGTCCAACGTCCTGACTTTC. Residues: CASSQDRGQGSNVLTF.

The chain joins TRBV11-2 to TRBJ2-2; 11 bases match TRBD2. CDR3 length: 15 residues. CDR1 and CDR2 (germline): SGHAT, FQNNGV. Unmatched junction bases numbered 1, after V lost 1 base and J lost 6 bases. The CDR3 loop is CASSLVLAGAGELFF. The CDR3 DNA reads TGTGCCAGCAGCTTAGTACTAGCGGGAGCCGGGGAGCTGTTTTTT.

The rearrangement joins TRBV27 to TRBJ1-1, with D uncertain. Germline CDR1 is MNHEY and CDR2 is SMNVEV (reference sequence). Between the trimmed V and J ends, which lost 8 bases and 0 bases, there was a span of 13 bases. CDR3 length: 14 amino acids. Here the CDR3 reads CASSLSRMNTEAFF. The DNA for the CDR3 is TGTGCCAGCTCTCTTAGCCGGATGAACACTGAAGCTTTCTTT.

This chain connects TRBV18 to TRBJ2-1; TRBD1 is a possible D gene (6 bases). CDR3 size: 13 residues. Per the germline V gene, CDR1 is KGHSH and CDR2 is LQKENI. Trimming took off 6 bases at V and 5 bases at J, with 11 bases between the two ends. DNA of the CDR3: TGTGCCAGCTCCTCGACAGGAGACAATGAGCAGTTCTTC. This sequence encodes CASSSTGDNEQFF. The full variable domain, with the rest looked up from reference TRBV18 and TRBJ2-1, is NAGVMQNPRHLVRRRGQEARLRCSPMKGHSHVYWYRQLPEEGLKFMVYLQKENIIDESGMPKERFSAEFPKEGPSILRIQQVVRGDSAAYFCASSSTGDNEQFFGPGTRLTVL.

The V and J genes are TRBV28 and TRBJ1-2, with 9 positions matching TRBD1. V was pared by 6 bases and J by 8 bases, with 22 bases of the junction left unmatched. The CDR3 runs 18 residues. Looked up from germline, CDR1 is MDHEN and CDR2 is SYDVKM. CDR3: CASSLGPGQGYFNYGYTF. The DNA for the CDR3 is TGTGCCAGCAGCCTGGGACCGGGACAGGGCTATTTCAATTACGGCTACACCTTC.

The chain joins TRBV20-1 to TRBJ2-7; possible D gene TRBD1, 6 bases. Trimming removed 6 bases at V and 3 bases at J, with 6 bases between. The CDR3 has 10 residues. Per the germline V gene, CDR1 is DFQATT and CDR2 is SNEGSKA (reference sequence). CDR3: CSAGGYEQYF. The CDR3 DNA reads TGCAGTGCAGGGGGCTACGAGCAGTACTTC.

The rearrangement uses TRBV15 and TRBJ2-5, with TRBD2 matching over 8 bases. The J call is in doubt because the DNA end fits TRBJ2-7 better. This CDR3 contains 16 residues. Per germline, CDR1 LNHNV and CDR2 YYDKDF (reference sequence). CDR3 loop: CATSRDQPAGAYEQYF. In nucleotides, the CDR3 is TGTGCCACCAGCAGAGATCAACCAGCGGGGGCCTACGAGCAGTACTTC.

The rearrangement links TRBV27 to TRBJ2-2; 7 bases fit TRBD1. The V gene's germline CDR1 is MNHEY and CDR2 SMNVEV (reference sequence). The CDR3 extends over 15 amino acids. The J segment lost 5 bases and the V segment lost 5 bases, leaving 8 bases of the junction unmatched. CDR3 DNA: TGTGCCAGCAGTGCCCGGGACAGAGTTACCGGGGAGCTGTTTTTT. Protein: CASSARDRVTGELFF.

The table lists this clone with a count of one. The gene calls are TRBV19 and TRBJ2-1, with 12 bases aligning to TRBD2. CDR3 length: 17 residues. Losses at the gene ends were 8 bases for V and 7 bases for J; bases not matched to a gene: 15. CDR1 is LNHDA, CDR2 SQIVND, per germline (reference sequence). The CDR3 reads CASFGGGLAGPKNEQFF. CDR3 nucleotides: TGTGCCAGTTTCGGAGGGGGACTAGCGGGTCCTAAGAATGAGCAGTTCTTC.

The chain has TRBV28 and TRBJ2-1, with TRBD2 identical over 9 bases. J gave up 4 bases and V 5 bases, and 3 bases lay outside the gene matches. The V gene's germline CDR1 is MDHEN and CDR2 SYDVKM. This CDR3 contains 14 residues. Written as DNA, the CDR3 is TGTGCCAGCAGTCTAGCGGGACCATACAATGAGCAGTTCTTC. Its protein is CASSLAGPYNEQFF.

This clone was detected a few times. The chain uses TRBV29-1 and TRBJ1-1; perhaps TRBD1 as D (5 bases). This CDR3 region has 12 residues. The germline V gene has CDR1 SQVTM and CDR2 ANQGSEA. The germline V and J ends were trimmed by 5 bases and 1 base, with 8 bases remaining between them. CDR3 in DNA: TGCAGCGTTCTAGGGGAGAACACTGAAGCTTTCTTT. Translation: CSVLGENTEAFF. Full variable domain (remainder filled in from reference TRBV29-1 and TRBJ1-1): SAVISQKPSRDICQRGTSLTIQCQVDSQVTMMFWYRQQPGQSLTLIATANQGSEATYESGFVIDKFPISRPNLTFSTLTVSNMSPEDSSIYLCSVLGENTEAFFGQGTRLTVV.

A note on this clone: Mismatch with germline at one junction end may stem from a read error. In DNA, the CDR3 is TGTGCCAGCGGTGAATTTAGGACGAGGGGGCAACACGAGCAGTACTTC. It is translated as CASGEFRTRGQHEQYF. The rearrangement joins TRBV6-1 to TRBJ2-7, with 7 bases that match TRBD1. Germline CDR1 MNHNS, CDR2 SASEGT. The CDR3 length is 16 residues.

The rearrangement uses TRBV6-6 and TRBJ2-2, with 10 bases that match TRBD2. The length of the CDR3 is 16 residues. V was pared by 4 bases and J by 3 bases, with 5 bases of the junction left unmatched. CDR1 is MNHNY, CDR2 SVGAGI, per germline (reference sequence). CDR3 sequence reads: CASSFPLAGDTGELFF. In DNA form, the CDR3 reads TGTGCCAGCAGTTTCCCTCTAGCGGGAGACACCGGGGAGCTGTTTTTT.

The CDR3 spells CASSLATEANTEAFF. CDR3 DNA: TGTGCCAGCAGCCTAGCGACAGAAGCGAACACTGAAGCTTTCTTT. This chain connects TRBV5-4 to TRBJ1-1, with TRBD1 as a possible D gene (5 bases). Germline CDR1 is SGHNT and CDR2 is YYREEE (reference sequence). The CDR3 covers 15 residues. V was shortened by 4 bases and J by 1 base, with 14 bases between the two germline ends.

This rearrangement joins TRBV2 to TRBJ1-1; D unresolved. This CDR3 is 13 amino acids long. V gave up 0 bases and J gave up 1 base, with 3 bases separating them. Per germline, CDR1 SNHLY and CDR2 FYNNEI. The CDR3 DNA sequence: TGTGCCAGCAGTGAAGCCCGGAACACTGAAGCTTTCTTT. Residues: CASSEARNTEAFF.

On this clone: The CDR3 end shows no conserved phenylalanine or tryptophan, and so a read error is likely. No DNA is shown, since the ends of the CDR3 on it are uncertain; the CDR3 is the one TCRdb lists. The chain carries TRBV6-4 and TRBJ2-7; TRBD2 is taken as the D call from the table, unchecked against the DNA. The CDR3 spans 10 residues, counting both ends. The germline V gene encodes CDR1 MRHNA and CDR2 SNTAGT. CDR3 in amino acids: CASSDSSTSR.

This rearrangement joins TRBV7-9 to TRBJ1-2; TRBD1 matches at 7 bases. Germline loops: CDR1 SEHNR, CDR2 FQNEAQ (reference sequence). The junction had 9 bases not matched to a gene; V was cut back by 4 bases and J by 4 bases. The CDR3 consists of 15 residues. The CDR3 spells CASSSSTGWTYGYTF. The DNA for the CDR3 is TGTGCCAGCAGCTCGTCGACAGGGTGGACCTATGGCTACACCTTC.

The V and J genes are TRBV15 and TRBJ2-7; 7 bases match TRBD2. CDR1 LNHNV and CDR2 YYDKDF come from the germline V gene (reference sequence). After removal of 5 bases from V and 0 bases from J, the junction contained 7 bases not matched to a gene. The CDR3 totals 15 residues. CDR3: CATSGQRGASYEQYF. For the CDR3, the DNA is TGTGCCACCAGCGGGCAGCGGGGAGCCTCCTACGAGCAGTACTTC.

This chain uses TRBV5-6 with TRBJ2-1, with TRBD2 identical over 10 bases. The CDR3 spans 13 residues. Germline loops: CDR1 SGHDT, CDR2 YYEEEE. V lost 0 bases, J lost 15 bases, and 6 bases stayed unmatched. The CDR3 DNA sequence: TGTGCCAGCAGCTTGGGAACTAGCGGGGTGGGGTTCTTC. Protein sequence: CASSLGTSGVGFF.

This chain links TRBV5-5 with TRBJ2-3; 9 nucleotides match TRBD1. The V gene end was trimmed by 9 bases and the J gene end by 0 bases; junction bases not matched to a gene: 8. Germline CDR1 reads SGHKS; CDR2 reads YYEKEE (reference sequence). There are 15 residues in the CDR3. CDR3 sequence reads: CATDRGSTSTDTQYF. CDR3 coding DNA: TGTGCCACCGACAGGGGGAGTACTAGCACAGATACGCAGTATTTT.

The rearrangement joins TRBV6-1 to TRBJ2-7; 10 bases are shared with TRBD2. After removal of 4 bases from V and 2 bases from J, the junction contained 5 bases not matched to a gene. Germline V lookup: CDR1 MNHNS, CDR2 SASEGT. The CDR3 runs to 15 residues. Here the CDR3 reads CASSVGLAETYEQYF. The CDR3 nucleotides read TGTGCCAGCAGTGTAGGACTAGCGGAGACCTACGAGCAGTACTTC.

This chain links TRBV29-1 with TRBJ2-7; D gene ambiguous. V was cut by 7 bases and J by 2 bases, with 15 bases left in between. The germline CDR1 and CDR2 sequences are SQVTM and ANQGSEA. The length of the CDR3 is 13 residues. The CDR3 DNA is TGCAGCGCACTGAGGTCGGGTACCTACGAGCAGTACTTC. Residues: CSALRSGTYEQYF.

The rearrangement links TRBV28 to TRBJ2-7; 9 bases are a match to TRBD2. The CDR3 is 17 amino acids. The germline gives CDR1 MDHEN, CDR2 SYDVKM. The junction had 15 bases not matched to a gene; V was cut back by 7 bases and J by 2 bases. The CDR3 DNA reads TGTGCCAGCATTCCTAGCGGGATTAGGAAGCTTCCCTACGAGCAGTACTTC. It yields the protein CASIPSGIRKLPYEQYF.

CDR3 sequence reads: CASSWVRERNEQFF. The CDR3 DNA reads as TGTGCCAGCAGCTGGGTCCGGGAACGCAATGAGCAGTTCTTC. The chain employs TRBV5-4 and TRBJ2-1; TRBD2 is a possible D gene (5 bases). With 3 bases removed from V and 6 bases from J, the gap between germline ends came to 13 bases. This CDR3 is built from 14 residues. The germline V gene has CDR1 SGHNT and CDR2 YYREEE (reference sequence).

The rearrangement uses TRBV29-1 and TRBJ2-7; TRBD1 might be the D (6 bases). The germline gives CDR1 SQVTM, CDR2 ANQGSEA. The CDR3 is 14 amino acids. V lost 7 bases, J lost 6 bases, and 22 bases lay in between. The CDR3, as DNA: TGCAGCGCCGCTTCGGTCCGTACAGGGATCGAGCAGTACTTC. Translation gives CSAASVRTGIEQYF.

CDR3 bases: TGTGCCAGCAGCTTAGTCGGAGGGACGAACACCGGGGAGCTGTTTTTT. It encodes CASSLVGGTNTGELFF. The chain has TRBV7-8 and TRBJ2-2; D is possibly TRBD2 (6 bases). The CDR3 loop spans 16 amino acids. Germline V gives CDR1 SGHVS, CDR2 FQNEAQ. V shed 1 base and J shed 0 bases, with 9 bases lying between them. The variable domain in full, completed from reference TRBV7-8 and TRBJ2-2, reads GAGVSQSPRYKVAKRGQDVALRCDPISGHVSLFWYQQALGQGPEFLTYFQNEAQLDKSGLPSDRFFAERPEGSVSTLKIQRTQQEDSAVYLCASSLVGGTNTGELFFGEGSRLTVL.

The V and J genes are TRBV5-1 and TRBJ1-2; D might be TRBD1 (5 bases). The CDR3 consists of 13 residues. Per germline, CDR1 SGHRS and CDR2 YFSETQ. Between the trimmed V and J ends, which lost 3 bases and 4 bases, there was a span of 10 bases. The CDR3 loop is CASSYNRGYGYTF. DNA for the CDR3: TGCGCCAGCAGCTATAATAGGGGCTATGGCTACACCTTC.